The following is a T cell receptor beta chain sequence with its context. What it binds is unknown. The sample comes from a study of OX40 agonist ivuxolimab in advanced cancers. About the research overall: Dosing consisted of intravenous ivuxolimab at 0.01 to 10 mg/kg every 2 weeks.

Some clones are missing from TCRdb's copy, which holds only in-frame ones; the method was immunoSEQ multiplex PCR. The table lists fewer than 50,000 clones, 85% to 95% of them singletons. Study observations and caveats: The study found among the lowest clonal expansion in partial responders at 0.1-3.0 mg/kg. Clonal expansion was seen in CD4+ and CD8+ blood T cells by week 6 at 0.1 to 3.0 mg/kg.

The V and J ends lost 3 bases and 6 bases respectively, with 17 bases between them. This CDR3 region has 16 residues. CDR1 and CDR2 (germline): SGHDN, FVKESK. Sequencing was performed on CD4+ or CD8+ T cells sorted from blood, taken in a trial of the OX40 agonist ivuxolimab. This sequence joins TRBV14 and TRBJ1-4; D remains unclear. The TCR was taken from an adult with an advanced solid tumor such as melanoma, head and neck, liver or kidney cancer. The CDR3 sequence: CASSQDFAASHEKLFF. The CDR3 coding sequence is TGTGCCAGCAGCCAGGATTTTGCGGCCTCTCATGAAAAACTGTTTTTT. The whole variable domain, filled in from reference TRBV14 and TRBJ1-4, reads EAGVTQFPSHSVIEKGQTVTLRCDPISGHDNLYWYRRVMGKEIKFLLHFVKESKQDESGMPNNRFLAERTGGTYSTLKVQPAELEDSGVYFCASSQDFAASHEKLFFGSGTQLSVL.